This record concerns one T cell receptor beta chain sequence. Its target is not known. This sample stems from a study of PD-1 blockade in classical Hodgkin lymphoma. All patients experienced relapse after autologous stem cell transplantation, and brentuximab vedotin exposure was variable. CDR3 size: 16 residues. Clones were sequenced by immunoSEQ multiplex PCR, and TCRdb holds only the in-frame ones, with some missing. The profile shows about 59,000 clones, more than 75% of them singletons. Study findings and constraints: CD4+ TCR diversity, unlike CD8+, climbed significantly by C4D1.

The chain is built from TRBV21-1 and TRBJ2-3; the table names TRBD2, a call not compared with the DNA. TRBV21-1 is noted as a pseudogene. Material: peripheral blood mononuclear cells (PBMCs), obtained at baseline. The TCR sequence derives from a human donor with classical Hodgkin lymphoma. CDR3 bases: TGTGCCAGCAGCAAACCGCGGGAGACGAGCACAGATACGCAGTATTTT. The encoded protein is CASSKPRETSTDTQYF.